This T cell receptor beta chain was observed in a study of OX40 agonist ivuxolimab in advanced cancers. Autoimmune disease history or systemic immunosuppression led to patient exclusion. Generated by immunoSEQ multiplex PCR, the TCRdb table keeps only in-frame clones and is missing some. The sample contains some 8,000 clones, about 80% of which appear only once. CDR3 length: 14 residues. From germline, CDR1 is SGHAT and CDR2 FQNNGV. Trimming stripped 0 bases from V and 8 bases from J, with 13 bases between. This clone has only a few counts. The clonotype originates from an adult with an advanced solid tumor such as melanoma, head and neck, liver or kidney cancer. This sequence joins TRBV11-2 and TRBJ1-2; tentatively, D is TRBD1 (5 bases). The sample in question was CD4+ or CD8+ T cells sorted from blood, obtained in a trial of the OX40 agonist ivuxolimab. The CDR3 nucleotides read TGTGCCAGCAGCTTAGACCAAGGGGCGACGGGCTACACCTTC. Translated, it gives CASSLDQGATGYTF. Full variable domain (outside the CDR3, taken from reference TRBV11-2 and TRBJ1-2): EAGVAQSPRYKIIEKRQSVAFWCNPISGHATLYWYQQILGQGPKLLIQFQNNGVVDDSQLPKDRFSAERLKGVDSTLKIQPAKLEDSAVYLCASSLDQGATGYTFGSGTRLTVV.